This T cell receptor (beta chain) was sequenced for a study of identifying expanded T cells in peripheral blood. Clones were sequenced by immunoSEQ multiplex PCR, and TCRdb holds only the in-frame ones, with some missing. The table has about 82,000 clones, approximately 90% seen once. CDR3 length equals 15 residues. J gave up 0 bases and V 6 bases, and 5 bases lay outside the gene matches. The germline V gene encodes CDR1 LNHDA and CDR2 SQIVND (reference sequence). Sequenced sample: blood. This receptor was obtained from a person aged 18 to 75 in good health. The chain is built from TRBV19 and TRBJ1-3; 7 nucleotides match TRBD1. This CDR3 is CASRRDSSSGNTIYF. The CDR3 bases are TGTGCCAGTAGAAGGGACAGCAGCTCTGGAAACACCATATATTTT.